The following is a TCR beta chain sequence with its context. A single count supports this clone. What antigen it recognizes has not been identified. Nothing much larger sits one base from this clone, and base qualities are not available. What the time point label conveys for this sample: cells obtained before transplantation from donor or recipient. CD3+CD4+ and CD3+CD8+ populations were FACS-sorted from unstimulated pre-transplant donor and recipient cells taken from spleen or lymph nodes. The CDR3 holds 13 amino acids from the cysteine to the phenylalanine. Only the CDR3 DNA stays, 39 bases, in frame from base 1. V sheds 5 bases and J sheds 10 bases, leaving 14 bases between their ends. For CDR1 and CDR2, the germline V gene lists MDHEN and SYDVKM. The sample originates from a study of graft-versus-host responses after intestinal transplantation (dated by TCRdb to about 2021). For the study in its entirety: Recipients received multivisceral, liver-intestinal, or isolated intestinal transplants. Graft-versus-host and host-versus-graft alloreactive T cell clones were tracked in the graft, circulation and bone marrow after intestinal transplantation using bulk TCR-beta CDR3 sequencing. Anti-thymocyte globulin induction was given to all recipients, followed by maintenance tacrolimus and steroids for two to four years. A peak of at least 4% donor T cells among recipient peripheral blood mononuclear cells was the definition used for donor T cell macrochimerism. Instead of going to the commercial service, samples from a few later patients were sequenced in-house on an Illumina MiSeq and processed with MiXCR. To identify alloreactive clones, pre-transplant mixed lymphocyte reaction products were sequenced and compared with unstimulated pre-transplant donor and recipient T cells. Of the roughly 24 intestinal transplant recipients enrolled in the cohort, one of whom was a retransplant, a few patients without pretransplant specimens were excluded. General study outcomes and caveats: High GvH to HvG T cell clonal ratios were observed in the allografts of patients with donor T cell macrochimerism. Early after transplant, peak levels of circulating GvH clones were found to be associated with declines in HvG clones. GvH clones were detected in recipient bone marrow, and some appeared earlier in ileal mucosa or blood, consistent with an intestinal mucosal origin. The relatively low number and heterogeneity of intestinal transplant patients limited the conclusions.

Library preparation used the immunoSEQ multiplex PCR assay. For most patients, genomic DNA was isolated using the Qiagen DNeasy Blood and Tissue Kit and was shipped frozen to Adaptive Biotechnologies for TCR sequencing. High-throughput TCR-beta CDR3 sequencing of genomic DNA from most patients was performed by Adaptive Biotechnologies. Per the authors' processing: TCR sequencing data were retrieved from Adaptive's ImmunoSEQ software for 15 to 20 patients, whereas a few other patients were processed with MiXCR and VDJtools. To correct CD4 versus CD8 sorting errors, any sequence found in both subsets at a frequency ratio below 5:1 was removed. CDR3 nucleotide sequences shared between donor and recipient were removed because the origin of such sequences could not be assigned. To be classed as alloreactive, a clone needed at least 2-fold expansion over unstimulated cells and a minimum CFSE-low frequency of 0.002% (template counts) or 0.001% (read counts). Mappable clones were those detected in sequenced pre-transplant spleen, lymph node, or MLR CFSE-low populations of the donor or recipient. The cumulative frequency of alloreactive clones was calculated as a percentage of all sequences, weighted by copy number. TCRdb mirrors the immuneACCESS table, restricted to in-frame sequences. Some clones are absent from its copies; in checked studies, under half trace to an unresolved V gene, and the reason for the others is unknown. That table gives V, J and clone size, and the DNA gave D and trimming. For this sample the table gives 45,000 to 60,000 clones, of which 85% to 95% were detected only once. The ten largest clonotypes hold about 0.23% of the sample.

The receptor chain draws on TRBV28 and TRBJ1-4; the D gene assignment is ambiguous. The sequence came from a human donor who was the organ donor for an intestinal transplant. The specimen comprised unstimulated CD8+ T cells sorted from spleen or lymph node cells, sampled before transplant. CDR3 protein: CASSLLAFAKLFF. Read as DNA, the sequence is TGTGCCAGCAGTCTGCTGGCCTTCGCAAAACTGTTTTTT.